This T cell receptor beta chain derives from a study of vaccination and CD4 T cells after COVID-19. Study background: The peptides that stimulated the cells were overlapping spike peptides from SARS-CoV-2, HCoV-NL63, HCoV-OC43 and HCoV-229E.

Sequencing of DNA taken from cultured CD4+ T cells relied on the Oncomine TCR Beta short-read assay. TCRdb recomputed calls from the PCR reads with MiXCR, one row per CDR3 protein. The table has about 21,000 distinct CDR3 sequences, 40% to 50% seen once. Study-level points and caveats: Median roughly 86% of reactive clones detected in convalescent patients emerged only post-vaccination. 304 of 307 vaccine-specific clones from convalescent patients were spike mono-reactive.

This clonotype was detected once. Its specificity is unknown. The J segment lost 7 bases and the V segment lost 7 bases, leaving 8 bases of the junction unmatched. The CDR3 length is 14 residues. The germline V gene has CDR1 MDHEN and CDR2 SYDVKM. Documented treatment: roughly 10-day PBMC culture with coronavirus spike peptide pools or control peptides (ViraFEST assay). The culture of under 2.5 million PBMCs per well included approximately 10 IU/ml IL-2 and around 10 ug/ml peptide pools. Material for sequencing was CD4+ T cells from blood, cultured in vitro. The clonotype originates from a human donor who had recovered from COVID-19. V is TRBV28 and J is TRBJ1-5; 9 nucleotides agree with TRBD1. Here the CDR3 DNA reads TGTGCCAGCAACCCCACAGGGGGCGGGCAGCCCCAGCATTTT. Protein product: CASNPTGGGQPQHF.